The rows below give T cell receptor beta chains drawn from one sample of a study of early T cells in non-severe SARS-CoV-2 infection. TCRdb used MiXCR to reprocess the 5' RACE reads, holding one entry per CDR3 protein. The profile shows about 100,000 distinct CDR3 sequences, less than 15% of them singletons. The sequenced sample consisted of whole blood. These receptors came from an adult who was a healthcare worker with PCR-confirmed SARS-CoV-2 infection or an uninfected control (not recorded which). The conserved cysteine and the conserved F or W are not part of the CDR3 here. Each record gives: V gene, clone size, CDR3 protein. Expanded clones get a size class; other rows say once, few or many, or leave the size out.

TRBV9	many	ASSVGGSGVNEQF
TRBV2	many	ASTRDVGEKRSPLH
TRBV7-2	NA	ASSRDRGSYEQY
TRBV7-2	few	ASSLRVADTQY
TRBV24-1	many	ATSDRRTGTGETQY
TRBV29-1	few	SGGSGQETQY
TRBV29-1	many	SVHTGQETQY
TRBV28	many	ASSFTPLQPQH
TRBV20-1	few	SARPTEANYGYT
TRBV27	many	ASSLLASGGPNEQF
TRBV2	NA	ASKLGSGMPGELF
TRBV6-6	many	ASSPPLGEGETQY
TRBV20-1	NA	SASSWGGEVSPLH
TRBV7-9	NA	ASPPDTGELF
TRBV7-3	many	ASSHEAPGRTDTQY
TRBV5-1	NA	ASSLAGDPSYEQF
TRBV12-3/TRBV12-4	many	ASTSGGLNSPLH
TRBV12-3/TRBV12-4	NA	ASSQGTGGGSPLH
TRBV11-1	NA	ASRKRTSSNTEAF
TRBV28	few	ASRQDSSNSPLH
TRBV7-2	many	ASSLDRLGRQETQY
TRBV4-3	many	ASSQFQGSYEQY
TRBV7-2	many	ASSLAGAFDEQF
TRBV29-1	few	SGRTINEQF
TRBV19	few	ASSQGRNTGELF
TRBV20-1	many	SARNRVGNDYT
TRBV20-1	NA	SARGREGSQNTGELF
TRBV6-2/TRBV6-3	many	ASSRENRAEGRAF
TRBV5-1	many	ASSLDRPSGNTIY
TRBV5-4	many	ASRTGGPANTGELF
TRBV5-1	many	ASSPGTGQVLSGANVLT